The entry below gives a single T cell receptor beta chain sequence along with its context. Its antigen is undetermined. A single record per CDR3 protein comes from TCRdb applying MiXCR to the reads. The table has roughly 990,000 distinct CDR3 sequences, 31% seen once; the top ten hold about 14%. The entry originates in a study of T cell repertoires in cytomegalovirus infection. In the study overall: It was the public TCR beta signatures that indicated both CMV infection and matching HLA type. The study, taken as a whole, reports: Ex vivo responses were dominated by HLA-C-restricted CMV-specific TCR beta clonotypes. Cumulative public TCR beta family frequency identified carriers of CMV plus the relevant HLA.

The germline V gene encodes CDR1 MNHEY and CDR2 SVGEGT. CDR3 length: 15 amino acids. The V end was cut by 0 bases, the J end by 1 base, with 6 bases between. This sample comprised cultured CD8+ T cells from PBMCs, obtained from culture after CMV antigen stimulation. V usage is TRBV6-2 or TRBV6-3 and J usage is TRBJ2-2, with unresolved D. The receptor was derived from a human donor in good health (CMV status not recorded). Some clones in this sample may be carry-over from other donors' samples. Here the CDR3 DNA reads TGTGCCAGCAGTTACTCGTATCAGAACACCGGGGAGCTGTTTTTT. It yields the protein CASSYSYQNTGELFF.